The clone carrying this T cell receptor (beta chain) is medium-sized within its sample. The entry originates in a study of blood T cell repertoires in COVID-19. Turning to the study itself: From the United States, Italy and Spain came samples of acute and convalescent COVID-19.

Per the study methods: Quantification of nucleated cells was approximated via reference gene primer amplification. Clones were read by immunoSEQ multiplex PCR, and TCRdb kept only the in-frame ones, dropping some. For V, J and clone size, that table is used; D and trimming come from the DNA. The data contain 100,000 or so clones, around 85% of them singletons. Germline V CDR1 and CDR2: SGHAT, FQNNGV. The CDR3 has 18 residues. The V and J ends lost 0 bases and 5 bases, in that order; junction bases with no gene match: 10. Participants, 18 to 89 years old, spanned more than 20 US areas. In assigning cohorts, the study relied on participant-reported clinical history.

This receptor was obtained from a woman between 50 and 59 years old who had recovered from COVID-19. This chain joins TRBV11-2 and TRBJ2-5; TRBD2 aligns across 12 bases. The sample taken for sequencing was PBMCs or T cells enriched from blood (not recorded which). The DNA of the CDR3 is TGTGCCAGCAGCTTAGACGGACTAGCGGGGAGGGGTGAGGAGACCCAGTACTTC. Its translation is CASSLDGLAGRGEETQYF.